This is a list of T cell receptor beta chains from one sample in a study of blood T cell repertoires in COVID-19. The repertoire was sequenced with immunoSEQ multiplex PCR; TCRdb's copy has only in-frame clones and lacks some. The sample has tens of thousands of clones, 88% seen once; the top ten hold around 7.3%. Sequences were obtained from peripheral blood. These TCRs come from a woman of 80 years or more with acute or convalescent COVID-19. The CDR3 runs from the conserved cysteine through the conserved F or W. D genes are given only for firm matches. Only part of the rows carry a size: once, few, many, or a class if the clone is expanded.

TRBJ1-2	TRBV6-1	.	.	CASSEALGLTNYGYTF
TRBJ1-1	TRBV6-5	TRBD1	few	CASRAGQGNTEAFF
TRBJ2-7	TRBV11-2	TRBD1	.	CASTRRQGNSYEQYF
TRBJ1-6	TRBV19	TRBD1	.	CASSPGQSSYNSPLHF
TRBJ1-5	TRBV5-5	.	.	CASSLEGIGNQPQHF
TRBJ2-7	TRBV6-5	TRBD1	.	CASSRTGTGLYEQYF
TRBJ1-5	TRBV4-2	.	.	CASSYPGHPLKGSNQPQHF
TRBJ1-1	TRBV7-2	TRBD1	.	CASSFGTGGPYAEAFF
TRBJ1-6	TRBV3-1/TRBV3-2	.	.	CASSQAGNSPLHF
TRBJ1-1	TRBV2	TRBD1	few	CASRTGVAFF
TRBJ2-5	TRBV2	TRBD2	.	CASRQRGLAARETQYF
TRBJ1-4	TRBV6-5	.	.	CASSRQTTNEKLFF
TRBJ1-6	TRBV19	TRBD1	.	CATSGGQGYNSPLHF
TRBJ1-1	TRBV6-2/TRBV6-3	.	.	CASSWSPGGRSTEAFF
TRBJ2-7	TRBV19	TRBD1	.	CASSIHRGDAEQYF
TRBJ1-2	TRBV6-5	TRBD1	.	CASSYGRDRFGYTF
TRBJ1-2	TRBV30	.	once	CAWKPPGPLTNYGYTF
TRBJ1-4	TRBV12-3/TRBV12-4	.	.	CASSLGNGFKLFF
TRBJ2-3	TRBV30	TRBD2	.	CAWNPSGAGADTQYF
TRBJ2-1	TRBV10-3	TRBD2	.	CAISPGERGAQFSYNEQFF
TRBJ2-3	TRBV27	.	.	CASSLQEFRVGDTQYF
TRBJ1-2	TRBV3-1/TRBV3-2	.	.	CASRPGVAARGYTF
TRBJ1-5	TRBV3-1/TRBV3-2	TRBD1	.	CASSPTGTGYQPQHF
TRBJ2-2	TRBV7-9	TRBD2	.	CASIHSGLAGDGELFF
TRBJ2-5	TRBV4-2	TRBD2	.	CASRGGAGGSQETQYF
TRBJ2-7	TRBV4-1	.	.	CASSQVDRPRQYF
TRBJ2-3	TRBV18	TRBD1	.	CASSPLGQGSPDTQYF
TRBJ1-6	TRBV7-9	TRBD1	.	CASSSRDRGNSPLHF
TRBJ2-7	TRBV5-1	TRBD1	.	CASSLDRGPGEQYF
TRBJ1-2	TRBV19	TRBD1	.	CASSITPQGDGYTF
TRBJ2-3	TRBV30	TRBD1	.	CAWGQFGTGPDTQYF
TRBJ1-5	TRBV21-1	.	.	CASSKVNPGYQPQHF
TRBJ1-4	TRBV5-1	TRBD1	.	CASSGQGGNNEKLFF
TRBJ1-2	TRBV7-2	TRBD1	few	CASTPQGGQGRNGYTF
TRBJ1-6	TRBV6-2/TRBV6-3	.	.	CASSQGEIGSPLHF
TRBJ1-5	TRBV6-1	.	.	CASSEAGRPQHF
TRBJ1-1	TRBV5-6	.	.	CASSLGSVNTEAFF